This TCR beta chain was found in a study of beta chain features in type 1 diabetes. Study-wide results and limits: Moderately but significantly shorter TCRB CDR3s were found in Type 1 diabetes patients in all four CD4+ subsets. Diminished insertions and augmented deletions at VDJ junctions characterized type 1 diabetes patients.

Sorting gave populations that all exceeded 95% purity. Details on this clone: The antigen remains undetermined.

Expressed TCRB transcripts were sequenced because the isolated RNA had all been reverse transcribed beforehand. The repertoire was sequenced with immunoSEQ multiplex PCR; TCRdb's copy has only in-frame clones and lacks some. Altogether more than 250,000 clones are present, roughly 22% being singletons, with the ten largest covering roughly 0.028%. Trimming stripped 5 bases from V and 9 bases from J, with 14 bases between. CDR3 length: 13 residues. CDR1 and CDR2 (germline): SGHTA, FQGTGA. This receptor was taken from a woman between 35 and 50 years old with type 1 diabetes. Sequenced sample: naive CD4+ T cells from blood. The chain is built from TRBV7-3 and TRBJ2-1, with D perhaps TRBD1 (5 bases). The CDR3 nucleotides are TGTGCCAGCAGCACAGGCAGCCGAGCTGAGCAGTTCTTC. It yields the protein CASSTGSRAEQFF. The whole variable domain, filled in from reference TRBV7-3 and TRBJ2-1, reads GAGVSQTPSNKVTEKGKYVELRCDPISGHTALYWYRQSLGQGPEFLIYFQGTGAADDSGLPNDRFFAVRPEGSVSTLKIQRTERGDSAVYLCASSTGSRAEQFFGPGTRLTVL.